Below, 17 T cell receptor beta chains from the same sample are listed, as sequenced in a study of shared clonotypes between healthy human individuals. The naive CD8 fraction comprised CD45RO-negative cells positively selected for CCR7 and excluded terminally differentiated effector memory CD45RA+ cells. The repertoire was sequenced with immunoSEQ multiplex PCR; TCRdb's copy has only in-frame clones and lacks some. The repertoire consists of 1.5 million to 2.5 million clones, with just under 95% occurring once and the leading ten covering 1.2%. Sequences were obtained from naive CD8+ T cells sorted from blood. The receptor source for this set is a man aged 18 to 29 in good health.

The chain couples TRBV7-6 to TRBJ2-7; D possibly corresponds to TRBD2 (6 bases). The CDR3 contains 14 residues. Between the trimmed V and J ends, which lost 5 bases and 6 bases, there was a span of 17 bases. In germline, CDR1 is SGHVS, CDR2 FNYEAQ. CDR3 region: CASSPDYPPSEQYF. The CDR3 DNA sequence: TGTGCCAGCAGCCCGGACTACCCCCCATCCGAGCAGTACTTC.

The chain carries TRBV7-6 and TRBJ2-3; D possibly corresponds to TRBD1 (6 bases). The CDR3 spans 20 residues. V was shortened by 1 base and J by 2 bases, with 25 bases between the two germline ends. The V gene's germline CDR1 is SGHVS and CDR2 FNYEAQ. CDR3 nucleotides: TGTGCCAGCAGCTTAGTTCAGGGGTTTGGCTCGGGACATATCACAGATACGCAGTATTTT. Its translation is CASSLVQGFGSGHITDTQYF.

V and J are TRBV14 and TRBJ1-1; no definite D call. Germline lookup yields CDR1 SGHDN and CDR2 FVKESK. Between the trimmed V and J ends, which lost 1 base and 3 bases, there was a span of 9 bases. The CDR3 sequence is 14 residues long. The CDR3 here is CASSQGFRDTEAFF. Here the CDR3 DNA reads TGTGCCAGCAGCCAAGGATTCCGGGACACTGAAGCTTTCTTT.

CDR3 DNA sequence: TGTGCCAGCAGTTTAACGGGGACAGGGATTAGGGAGCAGTACTTC. Translating gives CASSLTGTGIREQYF. The chain recombines TRBV27 with TRBJ2-7; TRBD1 matches 9 bases. V shed 2 bases and J 7 bases; nucleotides not matched to a gene: 9. This CDR3 spans 15 amino acids. Germline V gene data show CDR1 as MNHEY and CDR2 as SMNVEV (reference sequence).

The V gene is TRBV7-9, the J gene TRBJ2-1; tentatively, D is TRBD2 (5 bases). Deletions cut 4 bases from V and 10 bases from J, with 8 bases between. Germline V CDR1 and CDR2: SEHNR, FQNEAQ (reference sequence). There are 11 residues in the CDR3. The CDR3 protein is CASSYPGEQFF. In nucleotides, the CDR3 is TGTGCCAGCAGCTACCCGGGGGAGCAGTTCTTC.

V gene TRBV10-2 combines with J gene TRBJ1-1; 8 nucleotides match TRBD1. The V gene end was trimmed by 3 bases and the J gene end by 1 base; junction bases not matched to a gene: 7. The CDR3 length is 16 residues. Germline CDR1 and CDR2: WSHSY and SAAADI. CDR3 residues: CASSDQTGAPNTEAFF. In DNA form, the CDR3 reads TGCGCCAGCAGTGACCAGACAGGGGCTCCGAACACTGAAGCTTTCTTT.

The rearrangement links TRBV4-1 to TRBJ2-7, with D perhaps matching TRBD2 (5 bases). CDR1 is MGHRA, CDR2 YSYEKL, per germline. Trimming took 1 base from V and 0 from J, leaving 13 bases between them. The CDR3 runs to 16 residues. CDR3 region: CASSQAPDWSSYEQYF. The DNA of the CDR3 is TGCGCCAGCAGCCAAGCCCCGGACTGGAGCTCCTACGAGCAGTACTTC.

The chain recombines TRBV30 with TRBJ2-3; D remains ambiguous. This CDR3 spans 14 amino acids. Germline V gene lookup returns CDR1 GTSNPN and CDR2 SVGIG (reference sequence). Deletions cut 4 bases from V and 2 bases from J, with 13 bases between. For the CDR3, the DNA is TGTGCCTGGACCCTAGTGGGGTCCACAGATACGCAGTATTTT. Its translation is CAWTLVGSTDTQYF. Supplemented by reference TRBV30 and TRBJ2-3, the full variable domain reads SQTIHQWPATLVQPVGSPLSLECTVEGTSNPNLYWYRQAAGRGLQLLFYSVGIGQISSEVPQNLSASRPQDRQFILSSKKLLLSDSGFYLCAWTLVGSTDTQYFGPGTRLTVL.

The rearrangement joins TRBV5-6 to TRBJ1-4, with D perhaps TRBD1 (5 bases). The CDR3 covers 14 residues. CDR1 SGHDT and CDR2 YYEEEE come from the germline V gene. V lost 4 bases to trimming and J lost 6 bases, with 13 bases between them. DNA of the CDR3: TGTGCCAGCAGCACGGGACCCCGACATGAAAAACTGTTTTTT. It is translated as CASSTGPRHEKLFF.

With regard to this clone: At one end the junction does not follow the germline gene, possibly because of a read error. This sample also contains other DNA sequences that code for the same CDR3. V and J are TRBV7-7 and TRBJ2-7; 7 bases line up with TRBD1. This CDR3 has 13 residues. Looked up from germline, CDR1 is SSHAT and CDR2 is FNYEAQ (reference sequence). CDR3 coding DNA: TGTGCTAGCAGCTCGGGACAGAGCTACGAGCAGTACTTC. Translation gives CASSSGQSYEQYF.

This sequence joins TRBV4-1 and TRBJ1-4; 8 bases line up with TRBD1. Trimming removed 5 bases from V and 5 bases from J; junction bases left unmatched: 22. The CDR3 sequence is 20 residues long. Germline V gene lookup returns CDR1 MGHRA and CDR2 YSYEKL. DNA for the CDR3: TGCGCCAGCAGCTTACTCCGTGCGACAGGGGCCCCAAGGGAGAATGAAAAACTGTTTTTT. Its translation is CASSLLRATGAPRENEKLFF.

This chain connects TRBV4-1 to TRBJ2-7; 8 positions agree with TRBD2. In germline, CDR1 is MGHRA, CDR2 YSYEKL. With 2 bases clipped from V and 3 bases from J, the junction kept 6 bases outside the gene matches. This CDR3 has 15 amino acids. For the CDR3, the DNA is TGCGCCAGCAGCCAAATAATCAGCGGGAGCTACGAGCAGTACTTC. Translating gives CASSQIISGSYEQYF.

The chain recombines TRBV5-6 with TRBJ2-1, with a weak D call TRBD2 (5 bases). The ends were cut back, 3 bases at V and 0 bases at J, with 13 bases in the middle. This CDR3 region has 16 residues. Germline values: CDR1 SGHDT, CDR2 YYEEEE. DNA of the CDR3: TGTGCCAGCAGCTCCCGCGACTATAACTCCTACAATGAGCAGTTCTTC. Translation: CASSSRDYNSYNEQFF.

The chain links TRBV7-9 to TRBJ2-2; D is undetermined. The CDR3 spans 16 residues. V lost 6 bases and J 6 bases, leaving 20 bases between the germline ends. Germline V gene sequence: CDR1 SEHNR, CDR2 FQNEAQ (reference sequence). CDR3: CASSNPPTPAPGELFF. CDR3 nucleotides: TGTGCCAGCAGTAACCCCCCGACTCCAGCCCCCGGGGAGCTGTTTTTT. The complete variable domain, with remaining parts taken from reference TRBV7-9 and TRBJ2-2, reads DTGVSQNPRHKITKRGQNVTFRCDPISEHNRLYWYRQTLGQGPEFLTYFQNEAQLEKSRLLSDRFSAERPKGSFSTLEIQRTEQGDSAMYLCASSNPPTPAPGELFFGEGSRLTVL.

The gene calls are TRBV7-9 and TRBJ2-2; no clear D gene. Trimming left V 0 bases short and J 0 bases short, with 5 bases between. This CDR3 is built from 15 residues. Germline V lookup: CDR1 SEHNR, CDR2 FQNEAQ (reference sequence). The CDR3 DNA sequence: TGTGCCAGCAGCTTAGCGCACGCGAACACCGGGGAGCTGTTTTTT. Amino acid sequence: CASSLAHANTGELFF. Based on the CDR3 plus reference TRBV7-9 and TRBJ2-2, the full variable domain is DTGVSQNPRHKITKRGQNVTFRCDPISEHNRLYWYRQTLGQGPEFLTYFQNEAQLEKSRLLSDRFSAERPKGSFSTLEIQRTEQGDSAMYLCASSLAHANTGELFFGEGSRLTVL.

The rearrangement uses TRBV7-6 and TRBJ2-7, with 7 nucleotides matching TRBD1. CDR3 size: 14 residues. The J segment lost 3 bases and the V segment lost 5 bases, leaving 7 bases of the junction unmatched. Germline V lookup: CDR1 SGHVS, CDR2 FNYEAQ. Here the CDR3 reads CASSPGTEYYEQYF. As DNA, the CDR3 is TGTGCCAGCAGCCCCGGGACAGAGTACTACGAGCAGTACTTC.

CDR3 sequence: CASSLVDRVQETQYF. In DNA, the CDR3 is TGTGCCAGCAGCTTAGTAGACAGGGTCCAAGAGACCCAGTACTTC. The chain is built from TRBV11-2 and TRBJ2-5; 7 bases align to TRBD1. CDR3 size: 15 residues. From germline, CDR1 is SGHAT and CDR2 FQNNGV. Unmatched junction bases numbered 3, after V lost 1 base and J lost 1 base.